This TCR beta chain was identified during a study of blood T cell repertoires in COVID-19. The CDR3 is made up of 12 amino acids. Germline CDR1 and CDR2: SNHLY and FYNNEI. The V gene end was trimmed by 5 bases and the J gene end by 11 bases; junction bases not matched to a gene: 7. Authors' analysis steps: From reference gene primer amplification, estimates of nucleated cell counts were derived. Method: immunoSEQ multiplex PCR; TCRdb's copy keeps in-frame clones and lacks some. Clone size and the V and J calls come from that table; the DNA yielded D and trimming. The table shows about 120,000 clones, with over 80% occurring only once.

The sequence was obtained from a man aged 70 or older with acute or convalescent COVID-19. V is TRBV2 and J is TRBJ1-1, with TRBD1 matching over 8 bases. Specimen: peripheral blood. The CDR3 here is CASSSDRGSAFF. CDR3 nucleotide sequence: TGTGCCAGCAGTTCCGACAGGGGAAGTGCTTTCTTT. The full variable domain, completed using reference TRBV2 and TRBJ1-1, is EPEVTQTPSHQVTQMGQEVILRCVPISNHLYFYWYRQILGQKVEFLVSFYNNEISEKSEIFDDQFSVERPDGSNFTLKIRSTKLEDSAMYFCASSSDRGSAFFGQGTRLTVV.